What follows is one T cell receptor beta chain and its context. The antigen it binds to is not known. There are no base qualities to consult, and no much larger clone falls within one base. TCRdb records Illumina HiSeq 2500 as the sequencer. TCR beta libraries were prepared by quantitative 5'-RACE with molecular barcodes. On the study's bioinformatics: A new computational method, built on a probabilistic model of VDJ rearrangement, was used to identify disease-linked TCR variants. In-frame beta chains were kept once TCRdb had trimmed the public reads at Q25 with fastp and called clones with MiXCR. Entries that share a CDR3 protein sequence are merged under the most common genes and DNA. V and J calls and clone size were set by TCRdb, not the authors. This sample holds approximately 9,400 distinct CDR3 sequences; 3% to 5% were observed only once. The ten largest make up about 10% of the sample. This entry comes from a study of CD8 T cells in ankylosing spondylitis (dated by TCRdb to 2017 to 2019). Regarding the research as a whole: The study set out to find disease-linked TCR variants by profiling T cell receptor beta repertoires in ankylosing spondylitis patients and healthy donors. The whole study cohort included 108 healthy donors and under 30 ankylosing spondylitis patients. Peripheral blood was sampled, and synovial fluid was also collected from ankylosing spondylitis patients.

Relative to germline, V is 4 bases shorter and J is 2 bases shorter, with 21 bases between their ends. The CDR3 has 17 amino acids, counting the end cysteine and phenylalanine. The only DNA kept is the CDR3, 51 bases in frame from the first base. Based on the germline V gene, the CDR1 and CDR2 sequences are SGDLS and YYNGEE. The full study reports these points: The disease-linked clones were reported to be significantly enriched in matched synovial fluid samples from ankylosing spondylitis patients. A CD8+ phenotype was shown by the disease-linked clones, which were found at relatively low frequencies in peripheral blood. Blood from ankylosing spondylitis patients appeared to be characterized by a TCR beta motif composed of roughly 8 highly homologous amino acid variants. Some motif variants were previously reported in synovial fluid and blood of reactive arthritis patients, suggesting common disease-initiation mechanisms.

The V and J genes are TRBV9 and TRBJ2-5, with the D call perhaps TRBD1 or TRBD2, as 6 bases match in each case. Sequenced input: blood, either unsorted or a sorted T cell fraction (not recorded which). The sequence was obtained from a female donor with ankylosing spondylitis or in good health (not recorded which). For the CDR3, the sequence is CASSPNPGEVRQETQYF. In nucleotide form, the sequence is TGTGCCAGCAGCCCGAACCCAGGGGAGGTTAGGCAAGAGACCCAGTACTTC.